The clone carrying this TCR beta chain was recorded many times. Its cognate antigen is unknown. Individual cDNA molecules carried attached unique molecular identifiers. In TCRdb, the 5' RACE reads were re-called with MiXCR into one record per CDR3 protein. This sample has 65,000 to 70,000 distinct CDR3 sequences, with 10% to 15% found just once. The data were taken from a study of early T cells in non-severe SARS-CoV-2 infection. The V segment lost 3 bases and the J segment 5 bases; nucleotides outside the gene matches: 2. Germline assignment: CDR1 MGHRA and CDR2 YSYEKL. This CDR3 is 14 amino acids long. Study-wide findings and caveats: Sequences matched to VDJdb favored anti-spike CD8 responses, while private and CD4 specificities were missed.

The V gene is TRBV4-1, the J gene TRBJ2-1; TRBD1 matches 9 bases. The origin of this receptor is an adult who was a healthcare worker with PCR-confirmed SARS-CoV-2 infection or an uninfected control (not recorded which). The specimen was whole blood. DNA of the CDR3: TGCGCCAGCAGCCATTGGACAGGGGACAATGAGCAGTTCTTC. It encodes CASSHWTGDNEQFF.